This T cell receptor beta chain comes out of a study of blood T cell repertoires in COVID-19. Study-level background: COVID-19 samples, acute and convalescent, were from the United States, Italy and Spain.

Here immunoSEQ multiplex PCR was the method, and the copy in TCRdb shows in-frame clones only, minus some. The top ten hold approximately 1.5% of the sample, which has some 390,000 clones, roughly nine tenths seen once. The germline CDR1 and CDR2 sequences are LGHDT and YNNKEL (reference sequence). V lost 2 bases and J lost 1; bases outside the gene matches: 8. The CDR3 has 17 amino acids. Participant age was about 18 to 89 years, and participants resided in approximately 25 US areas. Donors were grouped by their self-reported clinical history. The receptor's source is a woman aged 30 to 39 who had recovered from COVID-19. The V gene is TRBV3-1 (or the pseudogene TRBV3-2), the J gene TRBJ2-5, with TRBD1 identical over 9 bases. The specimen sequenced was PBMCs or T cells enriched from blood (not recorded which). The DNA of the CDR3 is TGTGCCAGCAGCCAATCCCCGGGACAGGGATCCCAAGAGACCCAGTACTTC. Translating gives CASSQSPGQGSQETQYF.